Presented here are 12 T cell receptor beta chains from one specimen sequenced in a study of T cell changes during pregnancy in multiple sclerosis. The data were produced by immunoSEQ multiplex PCR, yet TCRdb's version contains in-frame clones alone and is incomplete. This repertoire shows fewer than 65,000 clones, about nine tenths found once; its top ten account for 3.3%. The input for sequencing was peripheral blood, taken in the first trimester of pregnancy. Source of these receptors: a female donor in good health, enrolled as a control in a pregnancy study.

This chain connects TRBV10-3 to TRBJ1-5; D might be TRBD1 (5 bases). The V end lost 6 bases, the J end lost 1 base, and 7 bases lay between the germline ends. Germline CDR1 is ENHRY and CDR2 is SYGVKD. There are 13 residues in the CDR3. The CDR3 sequence: CAIRGQSNQPQHF. The CDR3 DNA reads TGTGCCATCAGGGGGCAGAGCAATCAGCCCCAGCATTTT.

This clone was seen just once. This chain connects TRBV9 to TRBJ1-2; 9 bases line up with TRBD1. Unmatched junction bases numbered 13, after V lost 3 bases and J lost 7 bases. From germline, CDR1 is SGDLS and CDR2 YYNGEE. CDR3 length: 16 residues. The CDR3 nucleotides are TGTGCCAGCAGCGCCACTGCCGGGACAGGGTCGGGTGGCTACACCTTC. Its translation: CASSATAGTGSGGYTF.

The rearrangement joins TRBV9 to TRBJ2-7; TRBD2 might be the D (5 bases). V was trimmed by 5 bases and J by 4 bases, leaving 16 bases between them. This CDR3 has 14 residues. CDR1 is SGDLS and CDR2 is YYNGEE in the germline V gene. The DNA for the CDR3 is TGTGCCAGCAGTGCAGGTTCCGCGGGTTACGAGCAGTACTTC. Amino acids: CASSAGSAGYEQYF. The variable domain in full, with the rest retrieved from reference TRBV9 and TRBJ2-7, is DSGVTQTPKHLITATGQRVTLRCSPRSGDLSVYWYQQSLDQGLQFLIQYYNGEERAKGNILERFSAQQFPDLHSELNLSSLELGDSALYFCASSAGSAGYEQYFGPGTRLTVT.

The genes are TRBV25-1 and TRBJ1-4; TRBD1 matches 8 bases. After removal of 6 bases from V and 6 bases from J, the junction contained 12 bases not matched to a gene. Germline V gene sequence: CDR1 MGHDK, CDR2 SYGVNS. The CDR3 totals 16 residues. The DNA for the CDR3 is TGTGCCAGCAGCTCTACGACAGGGGCGGAAGATGAAAAACTGTTTTTT. This sequence encodes CASSSTTGAEDEKLFF.

This chain uses TRBV4-2 with TRBJ2-3; TRBD2 agrees at 12 bases. This CDR3 comprises 19 residues. Germline assignment: CDR1 LGHNA and CDR2 YNFKEQ. V gave up 4 bases and J gave up 4 bases; unmatched junction bases: 15. In DNA form, the CDR3 reads TGTGCCAGCAGCCCGATAATCCTAGCGGGAGGGCTCACGGCAGATACGCAGTATTTT. This codes for CASSPIILAGGLTADTQYF.

The V call is TRBV7-9, the J call TRBJ1-1; no firm D call. Germline loops: CDR1 SEHNR, CDR2 FQNEAQ (reference sequence). V was shortened by 1 base and J by 6 bases, with 9 bases between the two germline ends. CDR3 length: 13 amino acids. The CDR3 protein is CASSLVRVAEAFF. DNA of the CDR3: TGTGCCAGCAGCTTAGTGAGGGTCGCTGAAGCTTTCTTT.

This chain links TRBV28 with TRBJ1-2; TRBD1 matches 10 bases. Germline V gene lookup returns CDR1 MDHEN and CDR2 SYDVKM. V was clipped by 4 bases and J by 4 bases; unmatched bases: 3. This CDR3 has 14 amino acids. CDR3 region: CASSSTGGGYGYTF. In DNA, the CDR3 is TGTGCCAGCAGTTCGACAGGGGGCGGCTATGGCTACACCTTC.

The CDR3, as DNA: TGTGCCAGCTCACCACCGGACTCCCAAAAACTGTTTTTT. It specifies CASSPPDSQKLFF. The chain employs TRBV18 and TRBJ1-4, with D uncertain. Germline V CDR1 and CDR2: KGHSH, LQKENI. The ends were cut back, 0 bases at V and 9 bases at J, with 8 bases in the middle. The CDR3 has 13 amino acids.

This clone was detected a few times. The chain uses TRBV4-2 and TRBJ2-5; 11 bases fit TRBD2. Germline V gene sequence: CDR1 LGHNA, CDR2 YNFKEQ. This CDR3 is built from 15 residues. Trimming at V came to 1 base and at J to 2 bases, leaving 0 bases not matched to a gene. CDR3 sequence (DNA): TGTGCCAGCAGCCAAGGGACTAGCGGGCAAGAGACCCAGTACTTC. Residues: CASSQGTSGQETQYF.

The J gene is TRBJ2-5, the V gene TRBV2; a possible D gene is TRBD2 (6 bases). This CDR3 is built from 15 residues. V was trimmed by 5 bases and J by 0 bases, leaving 13 bases between them. CDR1 is SNHLY and CDR2 is FYNNEI in the germline V gene. The chain's CDR3 is CASSLALGYQETQYF. The DNA for the CDR3 is TGTGCCAGCAGTCTAGCGCTTGGGTACCAAGAGACCCAGTACTTC.

This clone was picked up one time. The chain links TRBV19 to TRBJ1-3, with 12 bases lining up with TRBD1. Germline V lookup: CDR1 LNHDA, CDR2 SQIVND (reference sequence). CDR3 length: 18 residues. Trimming removed 3 bases from V and 6 bases from J; junction bases left unmatched: 12. This CDR3 is CASSIGWTGTGGSNTIYF. CDR3 DNA sequence: TGTGCCAGTAGTATTGGGTGGACCGGGACAGGGGGCTCAAACACCATATATTTT.

The DNA of the CDR3 is TGTGCCACCAGCAGAGATCTTAGTACTGACACCATATATTTT. Protein sequence: CATSRDLSTDTIYF. V usage is TRBV15 and J usage is TRBJ1-3; no definite D call. The V and J ends lost 0 bases and 8 bases respectively, with 11 bases between them. Germline CDR1 and CDR2: LNHNV and YYDKDF (reference sequence). The CDR3 has 14 amino acids.